These T cell receptor beta chains were read from a single sample in a study of T cell changes during pregnancy in multiple sclerosis. Measured with immunoSEQ multiplex PCR; TCRdb has only the in-frame clones, and not every one. This sample has 50,000 to 65,000 clones, with 80% to 90% found just once. Sequencing used CD4+ T cells from peripheral blood mononuclear cells, obtained in the third trimester of pregnancy. The receptors shown here come from a female donor with multiple sclerosis, enrolled in a pregnancy study. Each CDR3 is given with its conserved first and last residue.

v_call	cdr3_aa
TRBV7-9	CASSFGEGQGKEKLFF
TRBV28	CASSSSSGTGHGYTF
TRBV28	CASSVSGGSTEAFF
TRBV19	CASSVTGANQGNTIYF
TRBV7-9	CASSSQGAQGYTF
TRBV19	CASRSRRGQWNTGELFF
TRBV6-1	CASSEVLYRVRGQETQYF
TRBV2	CASRERTRLAKNIQYF
TRBV29-1	CSVDGPSSYNEQFF
TRBV25-1	CASSESGLWGYTF
TRBV30	CAWSRQVGGNQPQHF
TRBV5-1	CASSLTTGGNTIYF
TRBV18	CASSPMGPGHFNEKLFF
TRBV7-8	CASSLGLFRREDRPYNEQFF
TRBV12-5	CASGYQGTRTEAFF
TRBV28	CASRGGLGAKTQYF
TRBV28	CASRTPGQDFYEQYF
TRBV23-1	CASSQSSRGAFF
TRBV11-1	CASSTPAGGLYNEQFF
TRBV19	CASSTDRVYNEQFF
TRBV27	CASSSRGGELFF
TRBV30	CAWGDRSPGPQHF
TRBV7-2	CASSLSGTVSYEQYF
TRBV10-3	CAISPGLAGGKETQYF
TRBV30	CARQGQGNEKLFF
TRBV5-6	CASSTPFGGGLYEQYF
TRBV2	CASAGGAGDTQYF
TRBV5-1	CASSRTGGAEIYGYTF
TRBV19	CASSIITSGRTDTQYF
TRBV6-4	CASSARQGETQYF
TRBV19	CASSTTILAGGPYEQYF
TRBV18	CASSPDGYSNQPQHF
TRBV28	CASTQSISRRVRPYGYTF
TRBV7-6	CASSALAGGLLGDEQFF
TRBV7-6	CASSSAGTSNTGELFF
TRBV7-8	CASSPGTARYEQYF
TRBV5-1	CASSLDRPREGYTF
TRBV30	CAWSRTGLGTDTQYF
TRBV5-1	CASSLRTSGSGGELFF
TRBV5-6	CASSPSWAPPSNEQFF